The T cell receptor (beta chain) under discussion was sequenced for a study of T cells in Graves' hyperthyroidism and ophthalmopathy. Patients having uncontrolled infection, another autoimmune disease, pregnancy or lactation were not included. Trimming took 7 bases from V and 2 from J; bases not matched to a gene: 8. Per germline, CDR1 SGHNT and CDR2 YYREEE (reference sequence). The CDR3 is 14 amino acids. This clonotype was detected a few times. Authors of the study amplified TCR beta CDR3 regions from RNA transcripts. First-round RT-PCR with HTBI primers amplified the TCR CDR3 region. TCRdb re-called the multiplex PCR reads with MiXCR, one entry per CDR3 protein. The sample yields some 300,000 distinct CDR3 sequences, about an eighth seen once.

Sequencing used blood. This receptor was taken from a woman in her 30s with Graves' hyperthyroidism that later progressed to Graves' ophthalmopathy. The rearrangement uses TRBV5-4 and TRBJ2-7; the match to TRBD1 covers 8 bases. The CDR3 DNA reads TGTGCCAGCGCCTCCGGGACAGGAGCCTACGAGCAGTACTTC. This gives the protein CASASGTGAYEQYF.